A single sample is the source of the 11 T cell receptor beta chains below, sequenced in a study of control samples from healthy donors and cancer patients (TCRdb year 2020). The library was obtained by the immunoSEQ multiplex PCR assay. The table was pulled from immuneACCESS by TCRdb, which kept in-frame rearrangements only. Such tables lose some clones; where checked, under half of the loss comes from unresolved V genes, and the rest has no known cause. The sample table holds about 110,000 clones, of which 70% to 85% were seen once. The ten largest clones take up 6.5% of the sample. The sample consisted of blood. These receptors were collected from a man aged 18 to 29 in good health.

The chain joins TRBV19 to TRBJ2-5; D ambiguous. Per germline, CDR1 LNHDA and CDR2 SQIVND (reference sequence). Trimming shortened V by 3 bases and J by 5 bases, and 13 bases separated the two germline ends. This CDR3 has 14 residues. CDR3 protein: CASSINRAAETQYF. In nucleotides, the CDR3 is TGTGCCAGTAGTATTAATAGGGCCGCGGAGACCCAGTACTTC.

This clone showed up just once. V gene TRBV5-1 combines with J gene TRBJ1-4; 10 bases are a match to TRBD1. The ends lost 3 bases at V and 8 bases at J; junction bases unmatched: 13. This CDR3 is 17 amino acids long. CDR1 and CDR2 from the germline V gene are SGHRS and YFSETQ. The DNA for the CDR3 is TGCGCCAGCAGCTCCGGGGGACAGGGGCCAAGACGAGAAAAACTGTTTTTT. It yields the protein CASSSGGQGPRREKLFF.

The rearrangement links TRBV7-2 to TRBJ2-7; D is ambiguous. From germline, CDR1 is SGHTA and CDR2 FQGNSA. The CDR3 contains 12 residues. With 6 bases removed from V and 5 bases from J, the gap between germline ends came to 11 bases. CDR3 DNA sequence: TGTGCCAGCAGACCCCCTAGTAACGAGCAGTACGTC. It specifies CASRPPSNEQYV.

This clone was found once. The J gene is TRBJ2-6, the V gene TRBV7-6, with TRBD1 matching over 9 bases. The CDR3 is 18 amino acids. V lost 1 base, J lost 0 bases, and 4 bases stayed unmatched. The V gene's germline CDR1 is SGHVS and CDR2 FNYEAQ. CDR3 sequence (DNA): TGTGCCAGCAGCTTAGGGGGACAGGGAGGCTCTGGGGCCAACGTCCTGACTTTC. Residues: CASSLGGQGGSGANVLTF.

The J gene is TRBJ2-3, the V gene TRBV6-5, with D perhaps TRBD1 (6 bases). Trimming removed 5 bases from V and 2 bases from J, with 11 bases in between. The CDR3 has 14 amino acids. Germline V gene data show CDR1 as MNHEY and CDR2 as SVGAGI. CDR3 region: CASSTGPYTDTQYF. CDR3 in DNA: TGTGCCAGCAGTACAGGGCCCTACACAGATACGCAGTATTTT.

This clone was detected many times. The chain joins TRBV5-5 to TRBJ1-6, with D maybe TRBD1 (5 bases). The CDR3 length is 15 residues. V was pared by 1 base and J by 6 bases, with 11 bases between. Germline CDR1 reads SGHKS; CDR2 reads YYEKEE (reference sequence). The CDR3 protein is CASSLWGPSNSPLHF. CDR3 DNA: TGTGCCAGCAGCTTGTGGGGACCGAGTAATTCACCCCTCCACTTT.

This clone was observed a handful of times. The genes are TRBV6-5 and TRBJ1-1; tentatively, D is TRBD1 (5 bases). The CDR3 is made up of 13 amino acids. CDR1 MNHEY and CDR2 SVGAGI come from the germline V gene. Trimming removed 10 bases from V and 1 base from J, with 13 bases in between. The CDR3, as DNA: TGTGCCACCCGCCGGGGGACGAACACTGAAGCTTTCTTT. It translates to CATRRGTNTEAFF.

CDR3 nucleotide sequence: TGCGCCAGCAGCCACCCCCGCTGGGGACAGGGGGCTGCAGATACGCAGTATTTT. Encoded protein: CASSHPRWGQGAADTQYF. The chain has TRBV4-1 and TRBJ2-3; 12 bases match TRBD1. The CDR3 runs 18 residues. V shed 3 bases and J 4 bases; nucleotides not matched to a gene: 11. CDR1 and CDR2 from the germline V gene are MGHRA and YSYEKL.

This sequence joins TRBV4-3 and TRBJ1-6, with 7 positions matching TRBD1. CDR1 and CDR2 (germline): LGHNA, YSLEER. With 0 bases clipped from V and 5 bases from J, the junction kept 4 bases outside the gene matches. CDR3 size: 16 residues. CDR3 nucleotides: TGCGCCAGCAGCCAAGACTCGGGACAGAATAATTCACCCCTCCACTTT. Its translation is CASSQDSGQNNSPLHF.

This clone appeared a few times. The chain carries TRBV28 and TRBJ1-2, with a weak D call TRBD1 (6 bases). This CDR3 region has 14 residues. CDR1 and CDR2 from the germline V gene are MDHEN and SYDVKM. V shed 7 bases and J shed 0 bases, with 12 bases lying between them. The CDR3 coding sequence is TGTGCCAGCATGAGGACAGCGACTAACTATGGCTACACCTTC. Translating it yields CASMRTATNYGYTF.

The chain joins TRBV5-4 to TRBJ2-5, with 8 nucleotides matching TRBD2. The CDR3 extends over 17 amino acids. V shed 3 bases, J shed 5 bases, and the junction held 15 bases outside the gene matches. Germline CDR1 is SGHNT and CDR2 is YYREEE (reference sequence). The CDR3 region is CASSSPRRGVGAETQYF. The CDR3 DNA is TGTGCCAGCAGCTCCCCAAGGCGGGGGGTGGGCGCGGAGACCCAGTACTTC.